This TCR beta chain was captured in a study of T cells in Graves' hyperthyroidism and ophthalmopathy. Uncontrolled infection, other autoimmune disease, pregnancy or lactation excluded patients. This clonotype was found many times. With 4 bases removed from V and 3 bases from J, the gap between germline ends came to 13 bases. Per the germline V gene, CDR1 is SGHVS and CDR2 is FQNEAQ. This CDR3 spans 15 amino acids. Researchers amplified the TCR beta CDR3 regions from RNA transcripts. First-round RT-PCR of the TCR CDR3 relied on the HTBI primer set. TCRdb called the multiplex PCR reads again in MiXCR, with one record for every CDR3 protein. The sample carries around 600,000 distinct CDR3 sequences, approximately 15% recorded once.

This clonotype was sampled from a woman younger than 30 with Graves' ophthalmopathy. The genes are TRBV7-8 and TRBJ1-5; TRBD1 might be the D (6 bases). Sequenced: blood. CDR3 sequence reads: CASSYARTVNQPQHF. The CDR3 nucleotides read TGTGCCAGCAGCTACGCTCGGACAGTCAATCAGCCCCAGCATTTT.